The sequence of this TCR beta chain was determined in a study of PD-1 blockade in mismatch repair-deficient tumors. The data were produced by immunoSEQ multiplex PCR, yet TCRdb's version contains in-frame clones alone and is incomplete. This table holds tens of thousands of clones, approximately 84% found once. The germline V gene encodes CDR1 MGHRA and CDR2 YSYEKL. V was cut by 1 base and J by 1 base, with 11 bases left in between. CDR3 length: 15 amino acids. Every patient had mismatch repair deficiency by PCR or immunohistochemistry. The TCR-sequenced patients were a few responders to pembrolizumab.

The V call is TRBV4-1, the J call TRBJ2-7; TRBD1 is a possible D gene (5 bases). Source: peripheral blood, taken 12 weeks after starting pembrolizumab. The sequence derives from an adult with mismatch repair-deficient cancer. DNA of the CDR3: TGCGCCAGCAGCCAAGGCCCAGGGTTTTCCTACGAGCAGTACTTC. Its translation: CASSQGPGFSYEQYF.